A selection of T cell receptor beta chains follows, all from one sample in a study of multiple sclerosis patients with progressive multifocal leukoencephalopathy. Using immunoSEQ multiplex PCR, the repertoire was profiled, and TCRdb retains in-frame clones only, with some absent. Of 25,000 to 35,000 clones listed, about 90% are singletons. The sequencing used PBMCs, collected from a patient treated with natalizumab. These receptors came from a human donor with progressive multifocal leukoencephalopathy. The CDR3 runs from the conserved cysteine through the conserved F or W. Fields, in order: V gene, D gene, clone size, J gene, CDR3 protein, CDR3 DNA. D genes are given only for firm matches. Clone size, where shown, is once, few, many, or a class for clones that have expanded.

TRBV19	NA	NA	TRBJ1-2	CASSKSWESSYGYTF	TGTGCCAGTAGCAAGAGCTGGGAGTCGAGCTATGGCTACACCTTC
TRBV27	NA	once	TRBJ2-7	CASSPGFLGGSTYEQYF	TGTGCCAGCAGTCCCGGTTTTCTTGGGGGTAGCACCTACGAGCAGTACTTC
TRBV6-6	NA	NA	TRBJ2-2	CASSGSNTGELFF	TGTGCCAGTAGTGGTTCGAACACCGGGGAGCTGTTTTTT
TRBV6-5	TRBD1	NA	TRBJ2-7	CASSYRTGAYEQYF	TGTGCCAGCAGTTACCGGACAGGCGCCTACGAGCAGTACTTC
TRBV5-8	NA	NA	TRBJ2-7	CASSLLDYEQYF	TGTGCCAGCAGCTTGCTAGACTACGAGCAGTACTTC
TRBV29-1	NA	NA	TRBJ1-1	CSVPFNTEAFF	TGCAGCGTCCCCTTTAACACTGAAGCTTTCTTT
TRBV7-9	NA	NA	TRBJ1-1	CASSLDIGRVNTEAFF	TGTGCCAGCAGCTTAGACATTGGCAGAGTGAACACTGAAGCTTTCTTT
TRBV30	NA	NA	TRBJ2-7	CAWSQIGRLAYEQYF	TGTGCCTGGAGCCAAATAGGCAGGTTGGCCTACGAGCAGTACTTC
TRBV5-1	TRBD2	few	TRBJ2-1	CASSPPASGRTNEQFF	TGCGCCAGCAGCCCCCCGGCTAGCGGCCGTACCAATGAGCAGTTCTTC
TRBV27	TRBD1	NA	TRBJ2-3	CASRPRTGIWTDTQYF	TGTGCCAGCAGGCCTAGGACAGGAATTTGGACAGATACGCAGTATTTT
TRBV7-9	TRBD1	few	TRBJ1-2	CASSGGQATGYGYTF	TGTGCCAGCAGCGGGGGACAGGCTACGGGCTATGGCTACACCTTC
TRBV5-4	TRBD2	NA	TRBJ2-7	CASSLRDGRASYEQYF	TGTGCCAGCAGCTTGCGGGACGGGAGGGCCTCCTACGAGCAGTACTTC
TRBV10-3	TRBD1	NA	TRBJ1-2	CAISDRGLSYGYTF	TGTGCCATCAGCGACAGGGGGCTCTCCTATGGCTACACCTTC
TRBV10-3	NA	NA	TRBJ1-6	CAIRGSDRSEGQHSPLHF	TGTGCCATCAGGGGATCAGACAGATCGGAGGGGCAGCATTCACCCCTCCACTTT
TRBV30	NA	NA	TRBJ2-7	CAWSAGRVSGSEQYF	TGTGCCTGGAGTGCCGGAAGAGTAAGTGGGTCCGAGCAGTACTTC
TRBV28	TRBD2	NA	TRBJ2-2	CASRPGGRGTGELFF	TGTGCCAGCAGGCCGGGAGGGCGGGGCACCGGGGAGCTGTTTTTT
TRBV9	NA	NA	TRBJ2-2	CASSVGSSNTGELFF	TGTGCCAGCAGCGTAGGGAGTTCGAACACCGGGGAGCTGTTTTTT
TRBV9	NA	once	TRBJ2-7	CASSVVSSGEQYF	TGTGCCAGCAGCGTAGTATCCTCGGGCGAGCAGTACTTC
TRBV7-3	TRBD1	NA	TRBJ2-1	CASSLYPGGGEQFF	TGTGCCAGCAGCTTGTATCCAGGGGGCGGTGAGCAGTTCTTC
TRBV5-6	TRBD2	NA	TRBJ2-7	CASSLLGAGGDEQYF	TGTGCCAGCAGCCTGCTGGGAGCGGGAGGAGACGAGCAGTACTTC